The 25 T cell receptor beta chains below were found in one sample sequenced in a study of beta chain features in type 1 diabetes. Regarding the study as a whole: Moderately but significantly shorter TCRB CDR3s were found in Type 1 diabetes patients in all four CD4+ subsets.

No antigen has been identified for these receptors. Expressed TCRB transcripts were sequenced after all isolated RNA was converted to cDNA. Sequencing was performed with immunoSEQ multiplex PCR; in TCRdb, only in-frame clones are kept and a portion is missing. Altogether more than 300,000 clones are present, over 10% being singletons, with the ten largest covering around 0.0099%. The specimen sequenced was naive CD4+ T cells from blood. These receptors came from a woman aged 18 to 35 with type 1 diabetes.

V is TRBV28 and J is TRBJ2-4, with 8 positions matching TRBD1. Germline V CDR1 and CDR2: MDHEN, SYDVKM. The V segment lost 5 bases and the J segment 3 bases; nucleotides outside the gene matches: 9. The CDR3 contains 16 residues. The CDR3 here is CASSPPPGQDKNIQYF. In DNA form, the CDR3 reads TGTGCCAGCAGTCCCCCTCCGGGACAGGACAAAAACATTCAGTACTTC.

This sequence joins TRBV7-9 and TRBJ2-1; D is ambiguous. Between the trimmed V and J ends, which lost 4 bases and 7 bases, there was a span of 8 bases. Germline assignment: CDR1 SEHNR and CDR2 FQNEAQ (reference sequence). The CDR3 extends over 12 amino acids. Written as DNA, the CDR3 is TGTGCCAGCAGCTATGGGCCGAATGAGCAGTTCTTC. It is translated as CASSYGPNEQFF.

This clone was detected only a few times. The chain uses TRBV29-1 and TRBJ1-2; no definite D call. The CDR3 loop spans 14 amino acids. The germline V gene encodes CDR1 SQVTM and CDR2 ANQGSEA. V dropped 4 bases and J dropped 0 bases, with 12 bases sitting between them. Written as DNA, the CDR3 is TGCAGCGTTGCTTTTCGAGTGGCTAACTATGGCTACACCTTC. This codes for CSVAFRVANYGYTF.

The DNA of the CDR3 is TGTGCCAGCAGCTTTAGCAGCAATCAGCCCCAGCATTTT. It translates to CASSFSSNQPQHF. The chain couples TRBV7-2 to TRBJ1-5; D unresolved. CDR3 size: 13 residues. Per the germline V gene, CDR1 is SGHTA and CDR2 is FQGNSA. V shed 3 bases and J shed 1 base, with 4 bases lying between them.

The genes are TRBV7-9 and TRBJ1-5, with 8 bases identical to TRBD1. The J segment lost 2 bases and the V segment lost 1 base, leaving 4 bases of the junction unmatched. Germline CDR1 and CDR2: SEHNR and FQNEAQ (reference sequence). This CDR3 spans 16 amino acids. The CDR3 DNA follows: TGTGCCAGCAGCTTAGATGGGGGACAGGGCAATCAGCCCCAGCATTTT. This translates into CASSLDGGQGNQPQHF.

This clone was detected only a few times. The chain recombines TRBV19 with TRBJ1-5; tentatively, D is TRBD1 (5 bases). CDR1 and CDR2 from the germline V gene are LNHDA and SQIVND (reference sequence). Trimming removed 1 base from V and 5 bases from J, with 15 bases in between. The CDR3 loop spans 16 amino acids. This CDR3 reads CASSIVGPRKDQPQHF. For the CDR3, the DNA is TGTGCCAGTAGTATAGTGGGGCCCCGGAAGGATCAGCCCCAGCATTTT.

This clone has only a few counts. The chain links TRBV7-9 to TRBJ1-2, with D possibly TRBD1 on 5 matching bases. Germline CDR1 reads SEHNR; CDR2 reads FQNEAQ (reference sequence). Trimming removed 5 bases at V and 6 bases at J, with 13 bases between. This CDR3 spans 13 amino acids. The CDR3 bases are TGTGCCAGCAGCCCTCGCGGGGGAGATGGCTACACCTTC. Its protein product is CASSPRGGDGYTF.

This clone was seen only a few times. The J gene is TRBJ2-4, the V gene TRBV20-1; D ambiguous. CDR1 and CDR2 (germline): DFQATT, SNEGSKA (reference sequence). Deletions cut 3 bases from V and 9 bases from J, with 6 bases between. The CDR3 extends over 10 amino acids. CDR3 sequence: CSASSGIQYF. The CDR3 DNA sequence: TGCAGTGCTAGTTCGGGCATTCAGTACTTC.

The V call is TRBV9, the J call TRBJ2-1, with 7 bases identical to TRBD2. There are 14 residues in the CDR3. Germline trimming cut 0 bases from V and 4 bases from J; bases unmatched to any gene: 1. Germline V gene sequence: CDR1 SGDLS, CDR2 YYNGEE. CDR3 loop: CASSVGEGYNEQFF. The CDR3 region has the DNA TGTGCCAGCAGCGTAGGGGAGGGATACAATGAGCAGTTCTTC.

This clone was counted a few times. The CDR3 bases are TGCGCCAGCAGCCACCTAGGACAGAACGGGCGAACTGAAGCTTTCTTT. Amino acid sequence: CASSHLGQNGRTEAFF. The chain has TRBV4-3 and TRBJ1-1; a weak D match, TRBD1 (6 bases). The V end lost 3 bases, the J end lost 5 bases, and 19 bases lay between the germline ends. CDR1 and CDR2 from the germline V gene are LGHNA and YSLEER. The length of the CDR3 is 16 residues.

This clone was counted only a few times. The chain joins TRBV6-5 to TRBJ1-5, with D tentatively TRBD1 (5 bases). The CDR3 has 15 amino acids. The germline V gene encodes CDR1 MNHEY and CDR2 SVGAGI. The V and J ends lost 0 bases and 7 bases respectively, with 13 bases between them. The CDR3 nucleotides read TGTGCCAGCAGTTACTCAGGGGTTTTAGGGCAGCCCCAGCATTTT. This sequence encodes CASSYSGVLGQPQHF.

The V gene is TRBV29-1, the J gene TRBJ2-5; D is unclear. This CDR3 has 13 residues. Between the trimmed V and J ends, which lost 7 bases and 5 bases, there was a span of 17 bases. The germline gives CDR1 SQVTM, CDR2 ANQGSEA. The CDR3 loop reads CSAPTGGAETQYF. CDR3 nucleotides: TGCAGCGCCCCGACGGGTGGAGCGGAGACCCAGTACTTC.

The chain uses TRBV7-2 and TRBJ2-6; tentatively, D is TRBD1 (6 bases). This CDR3 has 15 amino acids. Germline loops: CDR1 SGHTA, CDR2 FQGNSA. V was clipped by 4 bases and J by 3 bases, with 10 bases between them. The CDR3 DNA follows: TGTGCCAGCAGCTCGGGACACGTTGGGGCCAACGTCCTGACTTTC. Translated: CASSSGHVGANVLTF.

In this sample, this clone turned up a few times. The rearrangement joins TRBV29-1 to TRBJ2-6; 7 bases are a match to TRBD2. The CDR3 is 15 residues long. V shed 4 bases and J 4 bases; nucleotides not matched to a gene: 7. Germline CDR1 SQVTM, CDR2 ANQGSEA. The CDR3 DNA reads TGCAGCGTTGGTCGACTAGCAGGCGGGGCCAACGTCCTGACTTTC. It encodes CSVGRLAGGANVLTF.

Only a few counts were recorded for this clone. J is TRBJ2-7 and V is TRBV11-3; TRBD2 might be the D (6 bases). CDR1 SGHNT and CDR2 YENEEA come from the germline V gene. Trimming took off 5 bases at V and 6 bases at J, with 14 bases between the two ends. The CDR3 extends over 13 amino acids. The CDR3 loop reads CASSPRLGGEQYF. DNA of the CDR3: TGTGCCAGCAGCCCCCGACTGGGAGGCGAGCAGTACTTC.

The V call is TRBV7-9, the J call TRBJ2-5; 7 bases map to TRBD1. CDR3 length: 15 amino acids. After removal of 1 base from V and 1 base from J, the junction contained 3 bases not matched to a gene. Per germline, CDR1 SEHNR and CDR2 FQNEAQ (reference sequence). CDR3 coding DNA: TGTGCCAGCAGCTTAGGACAGGGTGGCCAAGAGACCCAGTACTTC. Protein product: CASSLGQGGQETQYF.

This clone was recorded a few times. DNA for the CDR3: TGTGCCAGCAGCCAAGACGCAGGGGTTGCGGATACGCAGTATTTT. Amino acid sequence: CASSQDAGVADTQYF. This chain links TRBV14 with TRBJ2-3; tentatively, D is TRBD1 (6 bases). From germline, CDR1 is SGHDN and CDR2 FVKESK. Trimming cost V 0 bases and J 6 bases, with 13 bases left between them. The CDR3 runs to 15 residues.

There are a few counts of this clone. The V gene is TRBV28, the J gene TRBJ2-5, with 12 bases fitting TRBD2. This CDR3 spans 16 amino acids. The trim removed 7 bases at V and 2 bases at J, leaving 8 bases unmatched. Germline CDR1 MDHEN, CDR2 SYDVKM. The CDR3 is CASTVVGLAGQETQYF. CDR3 nucleotide sequence: TGTGCCAGCACCGTCGTTGGACTAGCGGGACAAGAGACCCAGTACTTC.

The chain employs TRBV28 and TRBJ2-7, with D maybe TRBD2 (6 bases). This CDR3 is built from 17 residues. Germline V CDR1 and CDR2: MDHEN, SYDVKM. The germline V and J ends were trimmed by 4 bases and 0 bases, with 19 bases remaining between them. CDR3 nucleotides: TGTGCCAGCAGTTCTACCTCGGGACTTGCTAGCTCCTACGAGCAGTACTTC. Translated: CASSSTSGLASSYEQYF. Variable domain in full (rest from reference TRBV28 and TRBJ2-7): DVKVTQSSRYLVKRTGEKVFLECVQDMDHENMFWYRQDPGLGLRLIYFSYDVKMKEKGDIPEGYSVSREKKERFSLILESASTNQTSMYLCASSSTSGLASSYEQYFGPGTRLTVT.

This clone came up a few times. The CDR3 loop reads CASSLGGEQFF. DNA of the CDR3: TGTGCCAGCAGCTTGGGGGGTGAGCAGTTCTTC. The chain links TRBV11-2 to TRBJ2-1, with a possible D match to TRBD2 (6 bases). CDR3 length: 11 residues. The germline CDR1 and CDR2 sequences are SGHAT and FQNNGV. Between the trimmed V and J ends, which lost 3 bases and 9 bases, there was a span of 6 bases.

This clone was seen more than once but under ten times. The sample holds other DNA sequences that translate to the same CDR3. The chain has TRBV7-2 and TRBJ2-7, with 11 bases fitting TRBD2. With V trimmed by 5 bases and J by 3 bases, 9 bases remained unmatched. The CDR3 is 16 residues long. Looked up from germline, CDR1 is SGHTA and CDR2 is FQGNSA. CDR3 region: CASSPPGLAGGYEQYF. The CDR3 DNA sequence: TGTGCCAGCAGCCCACCGGGGCTAGCGGGGGGCTACGAGCAGTACTTC.

This clone was observed a handful of times. This chain joins TRBV5-6 and TRBJ1-4, with 8 bases that match TRBD1. The CDR3 is made up of 14 amino acids. From germline, CDR1 is SGHDT and CDR2 YYEEEE. V gave up 5 bases and J gave up 4 bases; unmatched junction bases: 4. CDR3 DNA sequence: TGTGCCAGCAGTCGAGACAGGGGTAATGAAAAACTGTTTTTT. This gives the protein CASSRDRGNEKLFF.

The CDR3 DNA sequence: TGCGCCAGCAGCTTCGGGGACAGGGGGGAGACCCAGTACTTC. Encoded protein: CASSFGDRGETQYF. The V gene is TRBV5-1, the J gene TRBJ2-5, with 11 bases lining up with TRBD1. Germline lookup yields CDR1 SGHRS and CDR2 YFSETQ. This CDR3 comprises 14 residues. Unmatched junction bases numbered 2, after V lost 2 bases and J lost 5 bases.

Only a few counts were recorded for this clone. The rearrangement links TRBV28 to TRBJ2-4, with 9 nucleotides matching TRBD1. Per the germline V gene, CDR1 is MDHEN and CDR2 is SYDVKM. The CDR3 spans 14 residues. The junction had 6 bases not matched to a gene; V was cut back by 3 bases and J by 9 bases. DNA for the CDR3: TGTGCCAGCAGTTTTGGGGACAGGGTGCCCATTCAGTACTTC. Protein sequence: CASSFGDRVPIQYF.

The rearrangement uses TRBV20-1 and TRBJ2-1; D is unclear. The germline V gene encodes CDR1 DFQATT and CDR2 SNEGSKA (reference sequence). The CDR3 has 11 amino acids. Trimming took off 5 bases at V and 5 bases at J, with 7 bases between the two ends. As DNA, the CDR3 is TGCAGTGCTCGTAACAACAATGAGCAGTTCTTC. Residues: CSARNNNEQFF.